Listed below are T cell receptor beta chains from one sample, sequenced in a study of blood T cell repertoires in COVID-19. The assay was immunoSEQ multiplex PCR, and TCRdb's table has in-frame clones only and misses some. Here the sample spans 650,000 to 800,000 clones, approximately 90% being singletons. Sample: peripheral blood. The receptors were sampled from a woman under 30 with acute or convalescent COVID-19. Both conserved end residues are part of each CDR3. Each record gives: V gene, J gene, CDR3 protein.

TRBV6-5	TRBJ2-7	CASKQVGKSYEQYF
TRBV18	TRBJ2-3	CATFRDRDADTQYF
TRBV12-5	TRBJ1-1	CASGLTSTGVLGTEAFF
TRBV9	TRBJ2-5	CASSAQTTTETQYF
TRBV18	TRBJ1-5	CASSQNRNSNQPQHF
TRBV30	TRBJ2-3	CAWSVVGGDGPDTQYF
TRBV5-1	TRBJ2-3	CASSLTSGGDTQYF
TRBV6-2/TRBV6-3	TRBJ1-2	CASSSGGSYGYTF
TRBV7-4	TRBJ1-6	CASSFGQSSYNSPLHF
TRBV5-8	TRBJ2-3	CASTLGVRKADTQYF
TRBV30	TRBJ1-1	CAWGQNTEAFF
TRBV18	TRBJ1-1	CASSPRTGSNTEAFF
TRBV3-1/TRBV3-2	TRBJ1-1	CASSLRPRQVTEAFF
TRBV7-2	TRBJ2-7	CASSPIRGQGFYEQYF
TRBV5-6	TRBJ1-1	CASSFGGRGNTEAFF
TRBV25-1	TRBJ1-1	CASSPSGLRGAEAFF
TRBV28	TRBJ1-1	CASSLLAGRDTEAFF
TRBV5-5	TRBJ1-2	CASSFGTVKGYTF
TRBV19	TRBJ1-1	CASSTPQGFTEAFF
TRBV5-6	TRBJ2-7	CASSLGDNQPYEQYF
TRBV18	TRBJ1-5	CASSPGTGDNQPQHF
TRBV7-2	TRBJ2-2	CASSLVAGADTGELFF
TRBV2	TRBJ1-5	CASSGGQRENQPQHF
TRBV27	TRBJ1-2	CASSPTGLGYGYTF
TRBV24-1	TRBJ2-2	CATSRTSGGVTGELFF
TRBV6-5	TRBJ2-3	CASSFPTSGGADTQYF
TRBV7-9	TRBJ1-2	CASSYDSDGYTF
TRBV6-5	TRBJ1-1	CASIMEAEAFF
TRBV19	TRBJ2-7	CASSPWTQTGEQYF
TRBV24-1	TRBJ1-2	CATSDMEGSNYGYTF
TRBV2	TRBJ1-1	CASSRIQTFTEAFF
TRBV18	TRBJ1-1	CASSPQGALLMNTEAFF
TRBV4-1	TRBJ1-2	CASSQGILEAYGYTF
TRBV2	TRBJ1-1	CASRAIWDRGGNAEAFF
TRBV7-7	TRBJ2-6	CASSEGSGGPGANVLTF
TRBV4-1	TRBJ2-7	CASSQGAPDRAYEQYF
TRBV18	TRBJ1-2	CASSRKGVSGNYGYTF
TRBV12-3/TRBV12-4	TRBJ1-1	CASSFPLNTEAFF
TRBV24-1	TRBJ1-2	CATSAQVLLNYGYTF
TRBV18	TRBJ1-5	CASSGGPSQPQHF
TRBV5-1	TRBJ1-4	CASSSTRDEKLFF
TRBV27	TRBJ2-4	CASRPILTGVAKNIQYF
TRBV6-5	TRBJ2-7	CASSYSKRRDTDEQYF
TRBV30	TRBJ2-7	CACPRLGRINEQYF
TRBV7-3	TRBJ1-4	CASSLLLGEKLFF
TRBV11-2	TRBJ1-1	CASSFRDRQAEAFF
TRBV10-3	TRBJ1-3	CASRDRGPTIYF
TRBV5-8	TRBJ2-3	CASSWGDSDAPDTQYF
TRBV4-2	TRBJ2-2	CASSQDLGQDTGELFF
TRBV27	TRBJ1-1	CASSLQAALNTEAFF
TRBV7-7	TRBJ2-5	CASSLGTGLGGAQYF
TRBV7-8	TRBJ2-5	CASSFRETQYF
TRBV27	TRBJ1-2	CASSSIWTATGYTF
TRBV7-3	TRBJ2-1	CASSRNRGENEQFF
TRBV11-2	TRBJ1-5	CASSSTGGSNQPQHF